These 32 T cell receptor beta chains share one sample of origin, sequenced in a study of T cells in Graves' hyperthyroidism and ophthalmopathy. RNA transcripts provided the source from which TCR beta CDR3 regions were amplified. The TCR CDR3 first-round RT-PCR relied on the HTBI primer set. TCRdb ran MiXCR on the multiplex PCR reads and lists one entry per CDR3 protein. Here the sample spans around 600,000 distinct CDR3 sequences, roughly 14% being singletons. The sample comprised blood. All receptors come from a woman in her fifties or sixties with Graves' ophthalmopathy.

This clonotype came up many times. The chain employs TRBV28 and TRBJ1-5; TRBD1 matches at 9 bases. The germline V gene encodes CDR1 MDHEN and CDR2 SYDVKM. The CDR3 extends over 14 amino acids. The J segment lost 6 bases and the V segment lost 6 bases, leaving 6 bases of the junction unmatched. The DNA for the CDR3 is TGTGCCAGCAGCGATACAGGGGGCGGTCAGCCCCAGCATTTT. Its protein product is CASSDTGGGQPQHF.

The chain joins TRBV15 to TRBJ2-7; 7 bases are shared with TRBD1. The germline V gene encodes CDR1 LNHNV and CDR2 YYDKDF (reference sequence). J lost 7 bases, V lost 5 bases, and 17 bases had no gene match. The CDR3 sequence is 16 residues long. CDR3: CATSGGPWTGKGEQYF. Written as DNA, the CDR3 is TGTGCCACCAGCGGAGGCCCCTGGACAGGAAAGGGGGAGCAGTACTTC.

A few counts support this clonotype. The CDR3 nucleotides read TGTGCCAGCAGTGAAATGGTAGGGTTTCAAGAGACCCAGTACTTC. Its translation is CASSEMVGFQETQYF. The V and J genes are TRBV6-1 and TRBJ2-5, with D unclear. The CDR3 covers 15 residues. Trimming pared 2 bases from V and 2 bases from J, leaving 12 bases between. The germline CDR1 and CDR2 sequences are MNHNS and SASEGT.

The rearrangement links TRBV24-1 to TRBJ2-1, with D possibly matching TRBD2 (5 bases). V lost 4 bases and J lost 1, with 13 bases in between. The CDR3 has 16 residues. Germline V gene data show CDR1 as KGHDR and CDR2 as SFDVKD. The CDR3 region has the DNA TGTGCCACCAGTGACCTACAAGGCGGGTCCTACAATGAGCAGTTCTTC. Its translation: CATSDLQGGSYNEQFF.

This clonotype showed up many times. The CDR3 sequence is CASSLGERRKETQYF. The CDR3 DNA reads as TGTGCCAGCAGCTTAGGTGAACGGCGAAAAGAGACCCAGTACTTC. This chain links TRBV7-2 with TRBJ2-5, with D unclear. The CDR3 sequence is 15 residues long. The germline V gene has CDR1 SGHTA and CDR2 FQGNSA. V gave up 1 base and J gave up 3 bases, with 12 bases separating them.

This clonotype was recorded many times. The chain uses TRBV11-2 and TRBJ2-2; TRBD1 is a possible D gene (5 bases). This CDR3 spans 14 amino acids. Per the germline V gene, CDR1 is SGHAT and CDR2 is FQNNGV. Trimming pared 3 bases from V and 6 bases from J, leaving 11 bases between. The CDR3 coding sequence is TGTGCCAGCAGCTTCTTAAGGGGCGCCGGGGAGCTGTTTTTT. Translated: CASSFLRGAGELFF.

This clonotype appeared many times. V is TRBV28 and J is TRBJ2-4, with 10 bases aligning to TRBD1. Germline lookup yields CDR1 MDHEN and CDR2 SYDVKM. V gave up 5 bases and J gave up 4 bases; unmatched junction bases: 2. CDR3 length equals 14 residues. In DNA form, the CDR3 reads TGTGCCAGCAGTGGACAGGGGGGTAAAAACATTCAGTACTTC. Residues: CASSGQGGKNIQYF.

This clonotype was seen repeatedly, ten times or more. The chain combines TRBV5-5 with TRBJ2-5; D remains ambiguous. Germline V gives CDR1 SGHKS, CDR2 YYEKEE (reference sequence). The V end lost 4 bases, the J end lost 2 bases, and 9 bases lay between the germline ends. The CDR3 has 13 residues. The CDR3 spells CASSTYTQETQYF. In DNA form, the CDR3 reads TGTGCCAGCAGCACCTACACACAAGAGACCCAGTACTTC.

This clonotype was seen a handful of times. The V gene is TRBV20-1, the J gene TRBJ1-6; no firm D call. Trimming pared 0 bases from V and 8 bases from J, leaving 14 bases between. The CDR3 extends over 15 amino acids. Germline CDR1 DFQATT, CDR2 SNEGSKA (reference sequence). CDR3: CSARDRRTGDSPLHF. Written as DNA, the CDR3 is TGCAGTGCTAGAGATCGGAGGACGGGAGATTCACCCCTCCACTTT.

A word on this clonotype: A much larger clone lies one base from this, so it may be a read error. The chain is built from TRBV7-9 and TRBJ2-5, with TRBD2 as a possible D gene (5 bases). CDR3 size: 13 residues. Germline loops: CDR1 SEHNR, CDR2 FQNEAQ (reference sequence). The CDR3 sequence: CAGRSTLGETQYF. Here the CDR3 DNA reads TGTGCCGGCAGATCAACACTAGGGGAGACCCAGTACTTC.

This clonotype was seen repeatedly, ten times or more. The chain couples TRBV20-1 to TRBJ2-1; 14 bases match TRBD2. The CDR3 runs 15 residues. The ends lost 3 bases at V and 8 bases at J; junction bases unmatched: 6. The germline V gene has CDR1 DFQATT and CDR2 SNEGSKA (reference sequence). The CDR3 loop reads CSARGTSGRPDEQFF. CDR3 nucleotides: TGCAGTGCTAGGGGGACTAGCGGGAGACCGGATGAGCAGTTCTTC.

This clonotype was observed at least ten times. This chain connects TRBV5-1 to TRBJ1-1, with a weak D call TRBD1 (6 bases). The V and J ends lost 4 bases and 10 bases respectively, with 11 bases between them. The CDR3 loop spans 11 amino acids. CDR1 and CDR2 (germline): SGHRS, YFSETQ. The DNA of the CDR3 is TGCGCCAGCAGCCAGGGGAACGGAGCTTTCTTT. Amino acids: CASSQGNGAFF.

The sample holds a few counts of this clonotype. This chain connects TRBV7-9 to TRBJ1-1; D gene unclear. The CDR3 contains 16 residues. The V end was cut by 0 bases, the J end by 0 bases, with 11 bases between. CDR1 is SEHNR, CDR2 FQNEAQ, per germline (reference sequence). CDR3 DNA sequence: TGTGCCAGCAGCTTAGCCGCGTCCATCATGAACACTGAAGCTTTCTTT. This encodes CASSLAASIMNTEAFF. The full variable domain, its missing parts supplied by reference TRBV7-9 and TRBJ1-1, is DTGVSQNPRHKITKRGQNVTFRCDPISEHNRLYWYRQTLGQGPEFLTYFQNEAQLEKSRLLSDRFSAERPKGSFSTLEIQRTEQGDSAMYLCASSLAASIMNTEAFFGQGTRLTVV.

This clonotype was detected ten times or more. The chain links TRBV7-8 to TRBJ2-3; D is unclear. Germline-derived CDR1 and CDR2 are SGHVS and FQNEAQ. CDR3 length: 14 residues. Trimming pared 2 bases from V and 2 bases from J, leaving 8 bases between. CDR3 sequence (DNA): TGTGCCAGCAGCTTAAGAGGCCACACAGATACGCAGTATTTT. Its translation is CASSLRGHTDTQYF.

This clonotype was seen repeatedly, ten times or more. The chain carries TRBV6-1 and TRBJ1-2, with D maybe TRBD1 (6 bases). Deletions cut 8 bases from V and 1 base from J, with 11 bases between. Germline V gene sequence: CDR1 MNHNS, CDR2 SASEGT. The CDR3 length is 13 residues. The CDR3 loop is CASAGHRNYGYTF. CDR3 nucleotide sequence: TGTGCCAGCGCGGGACACCGTAACTATGGCTACACCTTC.

Worth noting for this clonotype: A much more abundant neighbour one base away suggests this may be a read error. V usage is TRBV7-9 and J usage is TRBJ2-2; 12 positions agree with TRBD2. The germline V gene encodes CDR1 SEHNR and CDR2 FQNEAQ (reference sequence). CDR3 length equals 17 residues. After removal of 3 bases from V and 4 bases from J, the junction contained 6 bases not matched to a gene. As DNA, the CDR3 is TGTGCCAGCAGCTTGGCCCGACTAGCGGGAGTCACCGGGGAGCTGTTTTTT. Protein: CASSLARLAGVTGELFF.

This clonotype has at least ten counts. The rearrangement joins TRBV6-1 to TRBJ1-1; D unresolved. The CDR3 loop spans 15 amino acids. V was trimmed by 5 bases and J by 3 bases, leaving 16 bases between them. The germline V gene has CDR1 MNHNS and CDR2 SASEGT. The CDR3 DNA is TGTGCCAGCAGTTTCCAAACTAACGTGGACACTGAAGCTTTCTTT. Amino acids: CASSFQTNVDTEAFF.

The sample holds a few counts of this clonotype. The rearrangement joins TRBV12-3 or TRBV12-4 to TRBJ2-5; no clear D. The CDR3 totals 15 residues. The ends were cut back, 1 base at V and 1 base at J, with 10 bases in the middle. CDR3 coding DNA: TGTGCCAGCAGTTTAGGGCAGGAACTCCAAGAGACCCAGTACTTC. This gives the protein CASSLGQELQETQYF.

This clonotype was recorded at least ten times. The gene calls are TRBV28 and TRBJ1-5; D is possibly TRBD1 (5 bases). This CDR3 is 16 amino acids long. V dropped 2 bases and J dropped 0 bases, with 11 bases sitting between them. Germline loops: CDR1 MDHEN, CDR2 SYDVKM. In nucleotides, the CDR3 is TGTGCCAGCAGTTTAGGTCAGGGCCATAGCAATCAGCCCCAGCATTTT. Its translation: CASSLGQGHSNQPQHF.

In its sample, this clonotype was seen many times. The rearrangement uses TRBV7-8 and TRBJ2-7, with a weak D call TRBD1 (5 bases). CDR3 size: 13 residues. The germline V gene has CDR1 SGHVS and CDR2 FQNEAQ. Between the trimmed V and J ends, which lost 5 bases and 3 bases, there was a span of 11 bases. CDR3 DNA: TGTGCCAGCAGCCAGACAGAATACTACGAGCAGTACTTC. Its protein is CASSQTEYYEQYF.

The chain is built from TRBV5-1 and TRBJ1-1; D gene ambiguous. V lost 3 bases and J 6 bases, leaving 9 bases between the germline ends. The V gene's germline CDR1 is SGHRS and CDR2 YFSETQ. The CDR3 length is 12 residues. The CDR3 reads CASSSPGPEAFF. As DNA, the CDR3 is TGCGCCAGCAGCTCCCCCGGACCTGAAGCTTTCTTT.

This chain links TRBV20-1 with TRBJ1-6; TRBD1 aligns across 7 bases. Per germline, CDR1 DFQATT and CDR2 SNEGSKA (reference sequence). This CDR3 is built from 15 residues. The V and J ends lost 0 bases and 6 bases, in that order; junction bases with no gene match: 5. CDR3 protein: CSARDRRQGNSPLHF. In DNA form, the CDR3 reads TGCAGTGCTAGAGACCGGAGACAGGGTAATTCACCCCTCCACTTT.

The chain has TRBV11-3 and TRBJ2-3, with 10 positions matching TRBD2. With 4 bases clipped from V and 2 bases from J, the junction kept 6 bases outside the gene matches. The CDR3 is 16 amino acids. CDR1 and CDR2 from the germline V gene are SGHNT and YENEEA. The CDR3 nucleotides read TGTGCCAGCAGCTCAGTAGCGGGAGGCACCACAGATACGCAGTATTTT. It translates to CASSSVAGGTTDTQYF. Based on the CDR3 plus reference TRBV11-3 and TRBJ2-3, the full variable domain is EAGVVQSPRYKIIEKKQPVAFWCNPISGHNTLYWYLQNLGQGPELLIRYENEEAVDDSQLPKDRFSAERLKGVDSTLKIQPAELGDSAVYLCASSSVAGGTTDTQYFGPGTRLTVL.

The chain carries TRBV13 and TRBJ1-6; 9 nucleotides line up with TRBD1. Unmatched junction bases numbered 8, after V lost 5 bases and J lost 9 bases. CDR1 is PRHDT and CDR2 is FYEKMQ in the germline V gene (reference sequence). This CDR3 has 15 residues. The chain's CDR3 is CASSPGQGFGSPLHF. In DNA form, the CDR3 reads TGTGCCAGCAGCCCCGGACAGGGGTTTGGTTCACCCCTCCACTTT.

The V call is TRBV4-2, the J call TRBJ2-1, with a possible D match to TRBD2 (6 bases). V gave up 1 base and J gave up 1 base, with 11 bases separating them. The CDR3 length is 16 residues. Germline CDR1 and CDR2: LGHNA and YNFKEQ. CDR3 protein: CASSQAGTQSYNEQFF. The CDR3 bases are TGTGCCAGCAGCCAAGCCGGGACTCAATCCTACAATGAGCAGTTCTTC.

This clonotype was recorded many times. The chain combines TRBV7-2 with TRBJ2-3; the D is unclear. Germline lookup yields CDR1 SGHTA and CDR2 FQGNSA. The CDR3 covers 13 residues. V was clipped by 0 bases and J by 5 bases, with 6 bases between them. The CDR3 bases are TGTGCCAGCAGCTTAGCGGTGTTAGATACGCAGTATTTT. It is translated as CASSLAVLDTQYF. The whole variable domain, filled in from reference TRBV7-2 and TRBJ2-3, reads GAGVSQSPSNKVTEKGKDVELRCDPISGHTALYWYRQSLGQGLEFLIYFQGNSAPDKSGLPSDRFSAERTGGSVSTLTIQRTQQEDSAVYLCASSLAVLDTQYFGPGTRLTVL.

The chain joins TRBV27 to TRBJ2-2, with 10 bases matching TRBD2. The V gene's germline CDR1 is MNHEY and CDR2 SMNVEV (reference sequence). With 4 bases clipped from V and 10 bases from J, the junction kept 3 bases outside the gene matches. The CDR3 has 13 residues. The CDR3 loop reads CASSSSGRAELFF. CDR3 DNA: TGTGCCAGCAGTTCTAGCGGGAGAGCGGAGCTGTTTTTT.

This clonotype showed up many times. V usage is TRBV12-3 or TRBV12-4 and J usage is TRBJ2-5, with 9 bases fitting TRBD2. The CDR3 consists of 15 residues. With V trimmed by 3 bases and J by 5 bases, 7 bases remained unmatched. CDR3 bases: TGTGCCAGCAGTTTCCTCGCGGGAGGGGCGGAGACCCAGTACTTC. It encodes CASSFLAGGAETQYF.

The chain carries TRBV27 and TRBJ2-1, with TRBD1 matching 7 bases. The CDR3 runs to 13 residues. Germline CDR1 reads MNHEY; CDR2 reads SMNVEV (reference sequence). Losses at the gene ends were 10 bases for V and 3 bases for J; bases not matched to a gene: 6. In DNA form, the CDR3 reads TGTGCCACCCGGGACAGCCTCTACAATGAGCAGTTCTTC. This translates into CATRDSLYNEQFF.

This chain links TRBV5-1 with TRBJ2-1, with 10 bases identical to TRBD2. Germline lookup yields CDR1 SGHRS and CDR2 YFSETQ. V lost 1 base to trimming and J lost 5 bases; unmatched junction nucleotides: 3. This CDR3 has 15 residues. CDR3 residues: CASSLSGRDHNEQFF. In nucleotides, the CDR3 is TGCGCCAGCAGCTTGAGCGGGAGGGACCACAATGAGCAGTTCTTC.

The chain uses TRBV7-9 and TRBJ2-1; D not certain. CDR3 length equals 15 residues. Trimming took 3 bases from V and 4 from J, leaving 13 bases between them. Germline loops: CDR1 SEHNR, CDR2 FQNEAQ (reference sequence). The CDR3 loop is CASSFGERMYNEQFF. The CDR3, as DNA: TGTGCCAGCAGCTTTGGCGAGAGAATGTACAATGAGCAGTTCTTC. The full variable domain, rest sourced from reference TRBV7-9 and TRBJ2-1, is DTGVSQNPRHKITKRGQNVTFRCDPISEHNRLYWYRQTLGQGPEFLTYFQNEAQLEKSRLLSDRFSAERPKGSFSTLEIQRTEQGDSAMYLCASSFGERMYNEQFFGPGTRLTVL.

There are a few counts of this clonotype. V is TRBV7-3 and J is TRBJ2-1, with 11 positions matching TRBD2. J was trimmed by 7 bases and V by 4 bases; bases with no gene match: 9. Germline CDR1 SGHTA, CDR2 FQGTGA. The CDR3 runs 16 residues. The CDR3: CASSSLGTSGNNEQFF. For the CDR3, the DNA is TGTGCCAGCAGCTCACTGGGGACTAGCGGCAATAATGAGCAGTTCTTC.